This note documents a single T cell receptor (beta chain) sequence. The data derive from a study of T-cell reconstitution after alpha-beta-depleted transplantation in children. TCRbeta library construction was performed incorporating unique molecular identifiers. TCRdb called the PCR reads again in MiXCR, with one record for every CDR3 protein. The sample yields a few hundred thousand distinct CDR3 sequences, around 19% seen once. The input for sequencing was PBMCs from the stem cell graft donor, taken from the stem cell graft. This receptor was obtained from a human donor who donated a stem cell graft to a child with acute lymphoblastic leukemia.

The CDR3 protein is CASSLSGTENSPLHF. The CDR3 region has the DNA TGCGCCAGCAGCTTGTCCGGGACGGAGAATTCACCCCTCCACTTT. The J gene is TRBJ1-6, the V gene TRBV5-1; perhaps TRBD1 as D (5 bases). Germline CDR1 SGHRS, CDR2 YFSETQ. The CDR3 runs to 15 residues. Trimming removed 1 base from V and 7 bases from J, with 12 bases in between.